The 26 T cell receptor beta chains reported below all come from one sample, sequenced in a study of blood T cell repertoires in COVID-19. Only in-frame clones appear in the TCRdb table, and some are missing; sequencing was by immunoSEQ multiplex PCR. The table has 150,000 or so clones, approximately 83% seen once; the top ten hold about 29%. Sequences were obtained from peripheral blood. The origin of the receptors is a woman aged 55 to 70 with acute or convalescent COVID-19.

This clone was found once. The rearrangement uses TRBV5-8 and TRBJ1-2; 7 bases fit TRBD1. CDR3 length: 14 amino acids. The germline CDR1 and CDR2 sequences are SGHTS and YDEGEE. V was pared by 3 bases and J by 8 bases, with 10 bases of the junction left unmatched. This CDR3 is CASSSFGHRGGYTF. The CDR3 coding sequence is TGTGCCAGCAGCTCCTTCGGACACAGGGGAGGCTACACCTTC.

The V and J genes are TRBV5-1 and TRBJ2-2; possible D gene TRBD1, 5 bases. CDR1 and CDR2 from the germline V gene are SGHRS and YFSETQ. The CDR3 runs to 15 residues. Trimming stripped 4 bases from V and 5 bases from J, with 15 bases between. CDR3 DNA: TGCGCCAGCAGCGTACGTTCAGGGCGTACCGGGGAGCTGTTTTTT. Residues: CASSVRSGRTGELFF.

V gene TRBV3-1 (or the pseudogene TRBV3-2) combines with J gene TRBJ1-5; D remains unclear. The CDR3 is made up of 15 amino acids. Per the germline V gene, CDR1 is LGHDT and CDR2 is YNNKEL (reference sequence). V dropped 4 bases and J dropped 2 bases, with 12 bases sitting between them. CDR3 loop: CASSPYGEGNQPQHF. The CDR3 nucleotides are TGTGCCAGCAGCCCTTACGGGGAGGGCAATCAGCCCCAGCATTTT.

The V and J genes are TRBV28 and TRBJ1-5; D not certain. The length of the CDR3 is 12 residues. CDR1 and CDR2 (germline): MDHEN, SYDVKM. V was trimmed by 8 bases and J by 7 bases, leaving 12 bases between them. The CDR3 nucleotides read TGTGCCAGCGCCCGTGGGCCGCAGCCCCAGCATTTT. It translates to CASARGPQPQHF.

This clone was seen a single time. V usage is TRBV7-9 and J usage is TRBJ2-5, with TRBD2 matching 8 bases. Losses at the gene ends were 1 base for V and 1 base for J; bases not matched to a gene: 2. Looked up from germline, CDR1 is SEHNR and CDR2 is FQNEAQ (reference sequence). This CDR3 has 15 residues. CDR3 loop: CASSLGLAGQETQYF. The DNA for the CDR3 is TGTGCCAGCAGCTTAGGCCTAGCGGGCCAAGAGACCCAGTACTTC.

V gene TRBV28 combines with J gene TRBJ1-3, with D perhaps TRBD1 (5 bases). From germline, CDR1 is MDHEN and CDR2 SYDVKM. This CDR3 is built from 16 residues. Trimming removed 5 bases at V and 4 bases at J, with 18 bases between. The CDR3 loop is CASSPLTGLGGNTIYF. CDR3 nucleotide sequence: TGTGCCAGCAGTCCATTAACAGGTCTCGGGGGAAACACCATATATTTT.

V is TRBV11-2 and J is TRBJ1-3, with a weak D call TRBD1 (6 bases). This CDR3 comprises 13 residues. V lost 8 bases, J lost 0 bases, and 8 bases lay in between. The V gene's germline CDR1 is SGHAT and CDR2 FQNNGV. CDR3 sequence (DNA): TGTGCCAGCCTGGGGGCCTCTGGAAACACCATATATTTT. This gives the protein CASLGASGNTIYF. Variable domain in full (rest from reference TRBV11-2 and TRBJ1-3): EAGVAQSPRYKIIEKRQSVAFWCNPISGHATLYWYQQILGQGPKLLIQFQNNGVVDDSQLPKDRFSAERLKGVDSTLKIQPAKLEDSAVYLCASLGASGNTIYFGEGSWLTVV.

This clone was detected only once. V is TRBV19 and J is TRBJ2-3; 7 bases fit TRBD2. The V and J ends lost 7 bases and 6 bases, in that order; junction bases with no gene match: 13. Germline-derived CDR1 and CDR2 are LNHDA and SQIVND (reference sequence). The CDR3 spans 15 residues. The CDR3 bases are TGTGCCAGTACCGACCTGGCGGGGGTGGGGGATACGCAGTATTTT. It codes for CASTDLAGVGDTQYF.

The chain carries TRBV7-3 and TRBJ2-2; possibly TRBD1 for D (6 bases). The CDR3 totals 15 residues. Trimming stripped 5 bases from V and 3 bases from J, with 13 bases between. CDR1 is SGHTA, CDR2 FQGTGA, per germline. The DNA for the CDR3 is TGTGCCAGCAGCCCCCATCAGGGGTACACCGGGGAGCTGTTTTTT. Amino acid sequence: CASSPHQGYTGELFF. The whole variable domain, remainder taken from reference TRBV7-3 and TRBJ2-2, is GAGVSQTPSNKVTEKGKYVELRCDPISGHTALYWYRQSLGQGPEFLIYFQGTGAADDSGLPNDRFFAVRPEGSVSTLKIQRTERGDSAVYLCASSPHQGYTGELFFGEGSRLTVL.

V and J are TRBV6-6 and TRBJ1-1; TRBD1 aligns across 8 bases. Per germline, CDR1 MNHNY and CDR2 SVGAGI (reference sequence). Trimming cost V 0 bases and J 7 bases; bases outside gene matches: 4. The CDR3 loop spans 14 amino acids. This chain's CDR3 is CASSYSDRVHEAFF. CDR3 bases: TGTGCCAGCAGTTACTCGGACAGGGTGCATGAAGCTTTCTTT.

This rearrangement joins TRBV11-2 to TRBJ2-5; D might be TRBD1 (6 bases). Germline V gene lookup returns CDR1 SGHAT and CDR2 FQNNGV. V lost 5 bases to trimming and J lost 5 bases, with 15 bases between them. The CDR3 sequence is 14 residues long. CDR3 bases: TGTGCCAGCAGCGCGGCACAGGGAACCGAGACCCAGTACTTC. Its translation is CASSAAQGTETQYF.

The V and J genes are TRBV7-8 and TRBJ1-1, with D possibly TRBD1 on 5 matching bases. V was pared by 2 bases and J by 5 bases, with 12 bases between. This CDR3 is 14 amino acids long. Germline loops: CDR1 SGHVS, CDR2 FQNEAQ. The CDR3 is CASSLTTGRTEAFF. The CDR3 coding sequence is TGTGCCAGCAGCTTAACAACAGGAAGAACTGAAGCTTTCTTT.

The chain recombines TRBV6-5 with TRBJ1-1; TRBD1 is a possible D gene (6 bases). The length of the CDR3 is 14 residues. The germline V gene encodes CDR1 MNHEY and CDR2 SVGAGI. V gave up 6 bases and J gave up 5 bases, with 16 bases separating them. The CDR3 nucleotides read TGTGCCAGCAGAGAGGGGGTCAGGGGAACTGAAGCTTTCTTT. This sequence encodes CASREGVRGTEAFF.

The chain joins TRBV3-1 (or the pseudogene TRBV3-2) to TRBJ2-5; 8 bases match TRBD2. Germline assignment: CDR1 LGHDT and CDR2 YNNKEL (reference sequence). The CDR3 is 14 residues long. The trim removed 5 bases at V and 2 bases at J, leaving 4 bases unmatched. As DNA, the CDR3 is TGTGCCAGCAGCAACTCGGGGGGGCAAGAGACCCAGTACTTC. Amino acids: CASSNSGGQETQYF.

CDR3 amino acids: CASSIGTTNTIYF. CDR3 DNA sequence: TGCGCCAGCAGCATCGGGACAACAAACACCATATATTTT. The chain has TRBV5-1 and TRBJ1-3; D possibly corresponds to TRBD1 (6 bases). CDR3 length: 13 residues. Germline CDR1 is SGHRS and CDR2 is YFSETQ. Trimming removed 4 bases from V and 6 bases from J, with 11 bases in between.

This clone was observed a handful of times. The genes are TRBV18 and TRBJ1-4; 10 bases agree with TRBD1. J lost 6 bases, V lost 3 bases, and 4 bases had no gene match. CDR1 and CDR2 from the germline V gene are KGHSH and LQKENI. This CDR3 has 15 amino acids. The CDR3 region has the DNA TGTGCCAGCTCACCGACGGGACAGGGGTATGAAAAACTGTTTTTT. This codes for CASSPTGQGYEKLFF.

This clone was picked up one time. The rearrangement uses TRBV5-1 and TRBJ1-1; 9 bases are a match to TRBD1. Per germline, CDR1 SGHRS and CDR2 YFSETQ. The V gene end was trimmed by 3 bases and the J gene end by 4 bases; junction bases not matched to a gene: 7. This CDR3 is built from 15 residues. The DNA for the CDR3 is TGCGCCAGCAGCTACGAGGGACAGGGACGCACTGAAGCTTTCTTT. It is translated as CASSYEGQGRTEAFF.

The gene calls are TRBV5-1 and TRBJ2-3; 7 nucleotides line up with TRBD2. This CDR3 is built from 15 residues. The germline V gene has CDR1 SGHRS and CDR2 YFSETQ. Germline trimming cut 5 bases from V and 6 bases from J; bases unmatched to any gene: 12. The CDR3, as DNA: TGCGCCAGCAGTCCTAGCGGAGCCTTACCGGATACGCAGTATTTT. This gives the protein CASSPSGALPDTQYF.

The chain joins TRBV4-2 to TRBJ1-2; maybe TRBD1 (5 bases). CDR1 and CDR2 from the germline V gene are LGHNA and YNFKEQ. Trimming removed 2 bases at V and 8 bases at J, with 12 bases between. The CDR3 is 13 residues long. The CDR3 is CASSQSRGGGYTF. The DNA for the CDR3 is TGTGCCAGCAGCCAATCCCGCGGGGGAGGCTACACCTTC.

Details on this clone: The sample carries other DNA sequences with the same CDR3. CDR3 loop: CASSEDPTAYGYTF. The CDR3 DNA sequence: TGTGCCAGCAGTGAAGATCCAACAGCCTATGGCTACACCTTC. This chain joins TRBV2 and TRBJ1-2; no clear D. The germline V gene encodes CDR1 SNHLY and CDR2 FYNNEI. CDR3 size: 14 residues. The V end lost 1 base, the J end lost 4 bases, and 10 bases lay between the germline ends.

The CDR3 sequence: CATSRDLGTGAQPQHF. The CDR3, as DNA: TGTGCCACCAGCAGAGATCTCGGGACAGGGGCTCAGCCCCAGCATTTT. This chain joins TRBV15 and TRBJ1-5; TRBD1 matches 10 bases. Per the germline V gene, CDR1 is LNHNV and CDR2 is YYDKDF (reference sequence). After removal of 0 bases from V and 6 bases from J, the junction contained 5 bases not matched to a gene. CDR3 length: 16 amino acids.

V is TRBV7-3 and J is TRBJ2-1, with 10 bases aligning to TRBD2. Germline CDR1 SGHTA, CDR2 FQGTGA. V lost 4 bases, J lost 6 bases, and 3 bases stayed unmatched. CDR3 length: 14 amino acids. CDR3 sequence: CASSSGTSANEQFF. The CDR3 DNA reads TGTGCCAGCAGCTCCGGGACTAGCGCCAATGAGCAGTTCTTC.

The gene calls are TRBV6-5 and TRBJ2-5; TRBD2 might be the D (6 bases). Germline V gene sequence: CDR1 MNHEY, CDR2 SVGAGI. CDR3 length: 15 residues. V gave up 4 bases and J gave up 0 bases, with 12 bases separating them. In nucleotides, the CDR3 is TGTGCCAGCAGTTTCTTTCCGGGAGACCAAGAGACCCAGTACTTC. Protein product: CASSFFPGDQETQYF.

This rearrangement joins TRBV6-5 to TRBJ2-7; TRBD1 is a possible D gene (5 bases). V dropped 6 bases and J dropped 3 bases, with 15 bases sitting between them. The CDR3 extends over 14 amino acids. In germline, CDR1 is MNHEY, CDR2 SVGAGI. CDR3 DNA: TGTGCCAGCAGCCCCTGGGGCAGGGACTACGAGCAGTACTTC. It codes for CASSPWGRDYEQYF.

This chain uses TRBV24-1 with TRBJ2-5; D uncertain. The length of the CDR3 is 13 residues. Trimming cost V 3 bases and J 5 bases, with 9 bases left between them. Germline V gene sequence: CDR1 KGHDR, CDR2 SFDVKD. CDR3 sequence (DNA): TGTGCCACCAGTGATCCCCTCAGGGAGACCCAGTACTTC. It specifies CATSDPLRETQYF.

The rearrangement uses TRBV5-1 and TRBJ1-3; TRBD1 agrees at 10 bases. V gave up 3 bases and J gave up 2 bases; unmatched junction bases: 5. The V gene's germline CDR1 is SGHRS and CDR2 YFSETQ. There are 16 residues in the CDR3. Here the CDR3 reads CASSSLGQGAGNTIYF. CDR3 DNA: TGCGCCAGCAGCTCGCTTGGACAGGGGGCTGGAAACACCATATATTTT.